Listed below are T cell receptor beta chains from one sample, sequenced in a study of CD4 T cells in relation to SARS-CoV-2 and coronaviruses. The repertoire was sequenced with immunoSEQ multiplex PCR; TCRdb's copy has only in-frame clones and lacks some. The table records about 22,000 clones, roughly 72% of them present only once. For these TCRs, the target antigens are not known. Sequenced: CD4+ T cells from PBMCs, cultured in vitro. The source of these receptors is a human donor in good health. CDR3s include the opening cysteine and the closing phenylalanine or tryptophan. D genes are given only for firm matches. The size entry is marked missing in some rows and otherwise reads once, few, many or a size class.

clone_size	j_call	d_call	v_call	cdr3_aa	cdr3_nt
NA	TRBJ1-2	NA	TRBV5-1	CASGRDGQSTYGYTF	TGCGCCAGCGGCAGGGACGGGCAGTCGACCTATGGCTACACCTTC
NA	TRBJ1-1	NA	TRBV11-2	CASSPINQGSTEAFF	TGTGCCAGCAGCCCAATCAACCAGGGGAGCACTGAAGCTTTCTTT
few	TRBJ1-1	TRBD1	TRBV7-2	CASSLGDRGRGTEAFF	TGTGCCAGCAGCTTAGGGGACAGGGGGCGCGGCACTGAAGCTTTCTTT
NA	TRBJ1-1	NA	TRBV6-9	CASSYRAGSTEAFF	TGTGCCAGCAGTTATCGAGCGGGGAGCACTGAAGCTTTCTTT
NA	TRBJ2-7	NA	TRBV7-9	CASSPGVGRPYF	TGTGCCAGCAGCCCGGGTGTTGGCAGGCCGTACTTC
few	TRBJ2-2	TRBD2	TRBV19	CASSLSGRSGTGELFF	TGTGCCAGTAGTCTTAGCGGGAGGTCGGGCACCGGGGAGCTGTTTTTT
NA	TRBJ1-4	NA	TRBV6-1	CASSETRINEKLFF	TGTGCCAGCAGTGAAACGCGGATTAATGAAAAACTGTTTTTT
NA	TRBJ2-7	TRBD1	TRBV6-1	CASCLTGRHEQYF	TGTGCCAGCTGCTTGACAGGGCGGCACGAGCAGTACTTC
NA	TRBJ2-7	TRBD2	TRBV6-1	CASSEASGGPYEQYF	TGTGCCAGCAGTGAGGCTAGCGGGGGACCCTACGAGCAGTACTTC
NA	TRBJ2-1	NA	TRBV27	CASRSGDRYNEQFF	TGTGCCAGCAGGTCAGGGGACCGCTACAATGAGCAGTTCTTC
NA	TRBJ2-1	TRBD2	TRBV4-2	CASSQEGTSGYNEQFF	TGTGCCAGCAGCCAAGAAGGGACTAGCGGTTACAATGAGCAGTTCTTC
NA	TRBJ2-7	NA	TRBV11-2	CASSHPLKSSYEQYF	TGTGCCAGCAGCCATCCCCTCAAAAGCTCCTACGAGCAGTACTTC
NA	TRBJ2-7	TRBD2	TRBV6-2/TRBV6-3	CASSYSLAGPYEQYF	TGTGCCAGCAGTTACTCGTTAGCGGGACCCTACGAGCAGTACTTC
few	TRBJ1-6	NA	TRBV5-5	CASSLDHNLHF	TGTGCCAGCAGCTTGGACCACAACCTCCACTTT
NA	TRBJ2-2	NA	TRBV6-6	CASSPQGSGELFF	TGTGCCAGCAGCCCGCAGGGGTCCGGGGAGCTGTTTTTT
NA	TRBJ1-2	NA	TRBV7-8	CASSFLGEWSPGYTF	TGTGCCAGCAGCTTCCTAGGGGAATGGTCCCCTGGCTACACCTTC
few	TRBJ1-3	NA	TRBV19	CASSIARSLPTGNTIYF	TGTGCCAGTAGTATAGCGCGGAGCTTGCCTACTGGAAACACCATATATTTT
NA	TRBJ2-1	TRBD2	TRBV18	CASSPSGGGNEQFF	TGTGCCAGCTCACCTTCGGGGGGGGGAAATGAGCAGTTCTTC
few	TRBJ2-1	TRBD2	TRBV6-6	CASSYSLAGDNEQFF	TGTGCCAGCAGTTACTCACTAGCGGGGGACAATGAGCAGTTCTTC
NA	TRBJ2-7	TRBD2	TRBV15	CATGTSGRAGGAQYF	TGTGCCACCGGGACTAGCGGGAGGGCCGGGGGAGCGCAGTACTTC
few	TRBJ1-2	NA	TRBV5-1	CASSLAGGPYGYTF	TGCGCCAGCAGCTTGGCCGGGGGGCCATATGGCTACACCTTC
NA	TRBJ1-6	TRBD1	TRBV19	CASSIGRGSNSPLHF	TGTGCCAGTAGTATCGGCAGGGGGTCGAATTCACCCCTCCACTTT
NA	TRBJ1-1	NA	TRBV9	CASSVAQGSGRAFF	TGTGCCAGCAGCGTAGCTCAGGGCTCGGGGCGAGCTTTCTTT
NA	TRBJ2-2	NA	TRBV9	CASSVMGTFSGELFF	TGTGCCAGCAGCGTAATGGGGACGTTTAGCGGGGAGCTGTTTTTT
NA	TRBJ2-7	TRBD1	TRBV5-1	CASSLGQGFDEQYF	TGCGCCAGCAGCTTAGGACAGGGGTTCGACGAGCAGTACTTC
NA	TRBJ2-3	NA	TRBV30	CAWSASADTQYF	TGTGCCTGGAGCGCTAGCGCAGATACGCAGTATTTT
NA	TRBJ2-2	TRBD2	TRBV11-2	CASSFPSGVGTGELFF	TGTGCCAGCAGCTTCCCTAGCGGGGTCGGCACCGGGGAGCTGTTTTTT
NA	TRBJ1-1	NA	TRBV7-2	CASSLVWGSTEAFF	TGTGCCAGCAGCTTAGTTTGGGGATCCACTGAAGCTTTCTTT
NA	TRBJ2-3	NA	TRBV29-1	CSVLTVGETDTQYF	TGCAGCGTTCTCACTGTGGGCGAAACAGATACGCAGTATTTT
NA	TRBJ1-2	TRBD1	TRBV5-1	CASSSGQGLGHTF	TGCGCCAGCAGCTCGGGACAGGGACTTGGCCACACCTTC
few	TRBJ2-7	TRBD2	TRBV6-2/TRBV6-3	CASSFSGGYEQYF	TGTGCCAGCAGTTTTAGCGGGGGCTACGAGCAGTACTTC
NA	TRBJ2-3	NA	TRBV6-1	CASSEAGARTDTQYF	TGTGCCAGCAGTGAAGCGGGGGCCCGTACAGATACGCAGTATTTT
NA	TRBJ1-4	NA	TRBV6-5	CASSMGELRDEKLFF	TGTGCCAGCAGTATGGGAGAGTTGCGTGATGAAAAACTGTTTTTT
NA	TRBJ2-2	TRBD1	TRBV5-6	CASSLFDRATGELFF	TGTGCCAGCAGCCTTTTCGACAGGGCTACCGGGGAGCTGTTTTTT
NA	TRBJ1-1	NA	TRBV5-1	CASSPPGVGDQAFF	TGCGCCAGCAGCCCGCCCGGGGTTGGGGACCAAGCTTTCTTT
once	TRBJ2-4	TRBD2	TRBV6-2/TRBV6-3	CASSRAGVNIQYF	TGTGCCAGCAGCAGAGCGGGAGTGAACATTCAGTACTTC
NA	TRBJ1-1	NA	TRBV6-5	CASSRDTEAFF	TGTGCCAGCAGCCGGGACACTGAAGCTTTCTTT
NA	TRBJ2-3	NA	TRBV7-2	CASSQLGSWDTQYF	TGTGCCAGCAGCCAGTTAGGGTCTTGGGATACGCAGTATTTT
NA	TRBJ2-2	TRBD1	TRBV5-1	CASSPGTGGAGELFF	TGCGCCAGCAGCCCTGGGACAGGGGGCGCCGGGGAGCTGTTTTTT